Listed below are T cell receptor beta chains from one sample, sequenced in a study of beta chain features in type 1 diabetes. Sequencing was performed with immunoSEQ multiplex PCR; in TCRdb, only in-frame clones are kept and a portion is missing. The sample shows 200,000 to 300,000 clones, around 21% of them seen only once. The source material was naive CD4+ T cells from blood. Receptors were obtained from a woman aged 40 to 50 with type 1 diabetes. Both conserved end residues are part of each CDR3. The order of the fields is D gene, V gene, J gene, clone size, CDR3 DNA, CDR3 protein. The D gene is left open where the match is weak. Size is stated for part of the rows, as once, few or many counts, or as a class when the clone is expanded.

D: NA
V: TRBV30
J: TRBJ1-5
size: few
DNA: TGTGCCTGGAGTGGGGGACACAACAATCAGCCCCAGCATTTT
CDR3: CAWSGGHNNQPQHF

D: TRBD2
V: TRBV7-8
J: TRBJ2-7
size: few
DNA: TGTGCCAGCAGACCGAGCGGGGTTATACCCTACGAGCAGTACTTC
CDR3: CASRPSGVIPYEQYF

D: TRBD1
V: TRBV30
J: TRBJ2-1
size: NA
DNA: TGTGCCTGGAGTGCCTCCGGGACAGGATCCTACAATGAGCAGTTCTTC
CDR3: CAWSASGTGSYNEQFF

D: NA
V: TRBV4-3
J: TRBJ2-7
size: NA
DNA: TGCGCCAGCAGCCCCACGGGAACAAGCTCCTACGAGCAGTACTTC
CDR3: CASSPTGTSSYEQYF

D: NA
V: TRBV4-1
J: TRBJ1-4
size: NA
DNA: TGCGCCAGCAGCCATACCGACAGGTTGAATGAAAAACTGTTTTTT
CDR3: CASSHTDRLNEKLFF

D: NA
V: TRBV6-6
J: TRBJ2-4
size: NA
DNA: TGTGCCAGCAAGGAGGGGAGAAACATTCAGTACTTC
CDR3: CASKEGRNIQYF

D: NA
V: TRBV27
J: TRBJ1-2
size: NA
DNA: TGTGCCAGCAGTTTAGGGGGGAGCGGCTATGGCTACACCTTC
CDR3: CASSLGGSGYGYTF

D: NA
V: TRBV7-2
J: TRBJ2-4
size: few
DNA: TGTGCCAGCAGCTTAATGGGACTCTCCAACATTCAGTACTTC
CDR3: CASSLMGLSNIQYF

D: NA
V: TRBV6-5
J: TRBJ2-2
size: NA
DNA: TGTGCCACCTACGGAGGCGCCGACACCGGGGAGCTGTTTTTT
CDR3: CATYGGADTGELFF

D: NA
V: TRBV7-3
J: TRBJ2-7
size: few
DNA: TGTGCCAGCAGCTTATCAACAGACTACGAGCAGTACTTC
CDR3: CASSLSTDYEQYF

D: NA
V: TRBV25-1
J: TRBJ2-5
size: NA
DNA: TGTGCCAGCAGTGATGGGGCAATGAAGACCCAGTACTTC
CDR3: CASSDGAMKTQYF

D: NA
V: TRBV14
J: TRBJ2-1
size: few
DNA: TGTGCCAGCAGCCAAGATTGGCAGGTTAGCAATGAGCAGTTCTTC
CDR3: CASSQDWQVSNEQFF

D: NA
V: TRBV29-1
J: TRBJ2-5
size: NA
DNA: TGCAGCGGGTTCAGGGACCAAGAGACCCAGTACTTC
CDR3: CSGFRDQETQYF

D: NA
V: TRBV29-1
J: TRBJ1-3
size: NA
DNA: TGCAGCGTTGTGGAAGCGCTGAGCTCTGGAAACACCATATATTTT
CDR3: CSVVEALSSGNTIYF

D: NA
V: TRBV7-2
J: TRBJ1-1
size: few
DNA: TGTGCCAGCAGCTTAGAACCAGGCCGCCAGGCTTTCTTT
CDR3: CASSLEPGRQAFF

D: NA
V: TRBV18
J: TRBJ1-5
size: NA
DNA: TGTGCCAGCTCACCGGACAATAATCAGCCCCAGCATTTT
CDR3: CASSPDNNQPQHF

D: TRBD2
V: TRBV29-1
J: TRBJ2-1
size: few
DNA: TGCAGCGTCCGAGGGACTAGCGGGAGATTGGGTGAGCAGTTCTTC
CDR3: CSVRGTSGRLGEQFF

D: NA
V: TRBV9
J: TRBJ1-6
size: NA
DNA: TGTGCCAGCAGCGTAGCGGGAGTCCTTAATTCACCCCTCCACTTT
CDR3: CASSVAGVLNSPLHF

D: TRBD2
V: TRBV9
J: TRBJ2-1
size: NA
DNA: TGTGCCAGCAGCACCCTAGCGACCGGGGGGAATGAGCAGTTCTTC
CDR3: CASSTLATGGNEQFF

D: NA
V: TRBV7-6
J: TRBJ2-7
size: few
DNA: TGTGCCAGCAGCTTTTCCAAACCGGGCGAGCAGTACTTC
CDR3: CASSFSKPGEQYF

D: NA
V: TRBV18
J: TRBJ2-2
size: NA
DNA: TGTGCCAGCTCACAAAGCGTCCAGGGGTATTGGGAGCTGTTTTTT
CDR3: CASSQSVQGYWELFF

D: TRBD2
V: TRBV28
J: TRBJ2-1
size: NA
DNA: TGTGCCAGCAGTAGCGGGGGGAACAATGAGCAGTTCTTC
CDR3: CASSSGGNNEQFF

D: TRBD1
V: TRBV30
J: TRBJ1-4
size: few
DNA: TGTGCCTGGAAAGACAGGGTTAATGAAAAACTGTTTTTT
CDR3: CAWKDRVNEKLFF

D: TRBD2
V: TRBV19
J: TRBJ2-1
size: few
DNA: TGTGCCAGTAGTACGCCGACTAGCGGGGGGGGGAATGAGCAGTTCTTC
CDR3: CASSTPTSGGGNEQFF

D: TRBD2
V: TRBV7-2
J: TRBJ2-2
size: NA
DNA: TGTGCCAGTCCCGGACTAGCGGGAGTCGGGGAGCTGTTTTTT
CDR3: CASPGLAGVGELFF

D: NA
V: TRBV4-1
J: TRBJ1-2
size: NA
DNA: TGCGCCAGCAGCCAAGATCACAACAACTATGGCTACACCTTC
CDR3: CASSQDHNNYGYTF

D: TRBD1
V: TRBV5-1
J: TRBJ2-2
size: few
DNA: TGCGCCAGCAGTCCCCCCGGGACAGGGGACACCGGGGAGCTGTTTTTT
CDR3: CASSPPGTGDTGELFF

D: TRBD1
V: TRBV5-1
J: TRBJ2-7
size: few
DNA: TGCGCCAGCAGCTTGGGTCAGCAGGGGGCTGTCTACGAGCAGTACTTC
CDR3: CASSLGQQGAVYEQYF

D: TRBD2
V: TRBV7-8
J: TRBJ2-5
size: NA
DNA: TGTGCCAGCAGCTTAGTTCCGCGGGGGGGCAAAGAGACCCAGTACTTC
CDR3: CASSLVPRGGKETQYF

D: NA
V: TRBV2
J: TRBJ2-2
size: NA
DNA: TGTGCCAGCACGAAGATCGGTACCGGGGAGCTGTTTTTT
CDR3: CASTKIGTGELFF

D: NA
V: TRBV19
J: TRBJ1-5
size: NA
DNA: TGTGCCAGTAGTACGGAGAGCGGTCAGCCCCAGCATTTT
CDR3: CASSTESGQPQHF

D: NA
V: TRBV15
J: TRBJ2-5
size: NA
DNA: TGTGCCACCAGCAGGACAGTCCAAGAGACCCAGTACTTC
CDR3: CATSRTVQETQYF

D: NA
V: TRBV18
J: TRBJ1-4
size: few
DNA: TGTGCCAGCTCACCGCAGCGTGTGGATGAAAAACTGTTTTTT
CDR3: CASSPQRVDEKLFF

D: NA
V: TRBV28
J: TRBJ2-1
size: few
DNA: TGTGCCAGCAGTCCACCGGAGGGCAGCGACAATGAGCAGTTCTTC
CDR3: CASSPPEGSDNEQFF

D: NA
V: TRBV11-2
J: TRBJ1-1
size: NA
DNA: TGTGCCAGCAGCTTAGGTGAGCGGGCAGCTTTCTTT
CDR3: CASSLGERAAFF

D: TRBD1
V: TRBV19
J: TRBJ1-1
size: few
DNA: TGTGCCAGTACCGGGACAGGGAACACTGAAGCTTTCTTT
CDR3: CASTGTGNTEAFF

D: NA
V: TRBV6-5
J: TRBJ2-3
size: few
DNA: TGTGCCAGCAGTTCTCCGGGGACATTCCTGCAGTATTTT
CDR3: CASSSPGTFLQYF